The clone carrying this T cell receptor beta chain is a singleton in its sample. This entry is derived from a study of blood T cell repertoires in COVID-19. Looking at the study overall: Nucleic acid was either cDNA or gDNA, and it came from T cells, B-cell-depleted T cells, or PBMCs.

Recruits, aged about 18 to 100 years, lived in some 25 US areas. Produced via immunoSEQ multiplex PCR; TCRdb's table is partial and in-frame only. The sample shows 150,000 to 200,000 clones, about four fifths of them seen only once. The clonotype comes from a man aged 45-60 years who had recovered from COVID-19. Sequenced: PBMCs or T cells enriched from blood (not recorded which).

The CDR3 coding sequence is TGTGCCAGCAGTTTATTTCCCGCGGGCGGCTCCTACAATGAGCAGTTCTTC. Protein: CASSLFPAGGSYNEQFF. V gene TRBV27 combines with J gene TRBJ2-1; weak D call: TRBD2 (5 bases). This CDR3 has 17 residues. The V end was cut by 1 base, the J end by 0 bases, with 13 bases between. CDR1 MNHEY and CDR2 SMNVEV come from the germline V gene (reference sequence).